A few counts support the clone carrying this TCR beta chain. Its antigen is not identified. For the second PCR, which ran for about 7 to 11 cycles, a sample-barcoded 5' primer and a J-beta primer mix were used. A 12-random-nucleotide template-switch adaptor tagged each cDNA molecule. Using its own MiXCR run on the 5' RACE reads, TCRdb lists one record per CDR3 protein. The profile shows 1.5 million to 2 million distinct CDR3 sequences, roughly 52% of them singletons. Isolating PBMCs gave at least 6 million of these cells per sample. The data derive from a study of blood T cells in healthy people across ages. Regarding the study as a whole: Roughly linearly, TCR beta diversity per million T cells fell as age increased.

V shed 6 bases, J shed 5 bases, and the junction held 6 bases outside the gene matches. The CDR3 runs to 13 residues. Germline V gene lookup returns CDR1 MNHEY and CDR2 SMNVEV (reference sequence). V gene TRBV27 combines with J gene TRBJ2-5; TRBD1 aligns across 7 bases. This clonotype was sampled from a middle-aged woman in good health. Sequencing was carried out using blood. The CDR3, as DNA: TGTGCCAGCAGAAGGACAGGTACCGAGACCCAGTACTTC. Protein product: CASRRTGTETQYF.